This passage covers 25 T cell receptor beta chains from one sample sequenced in a study of T cell responses to AZD1222 COVID-19 vaccine. The table came from immunoSEQ multiplex PCR; TCRdb's copy has only in-frame clones and leaves some out. The repertoire holds approximately 170,000 clones, 85% to 90% seen once, with 6.9% in the top ten. The source material was peripheral blood, sampled on day 0 of AZD1222 vaccination. These TCRs come from an adult in good health.

The chain has TRBV11-2 and TRBJ2-3, with TRBD2 matching 12 bases. V was clipped by 5 bases and J by 4 bases; unmatched bases: 7. Per the germline V gene, CDR1 is SGHAT and CDR2 is FQNNGV. CDR3 length: 16 residues. Here the CDR3 DNA reads TGTGCCAGCAGCAGAAGGACTAGCGGGGCCGCAGATACGCAGTATTTT. This encodes CASSRRTSGAADTQYF. Using reference TRBV11-2 and TRBJ2-3 for the parts outside the CDR3, the full variable domain is EAGVAQSPRYKIIEKRQSVAFWCNPISGHATLYWYQQILGQGPKLLIQFQNNGVVDDSQLPKDRFSAERLKGVDSTLKIQPAKLEDSAVYLCASSRRTSGAADTQYFGPGTRLTVL.

This chain joins TRBV19 and TRBJ2-1; TRBD2 matches at 10 bases. Per the germline V gene, CDR1 is LNHDA and CDR2 is SQIVND (reference sequence). After removal of 4 bases from V and 8 bases from J, the junction contained 11 bases not matched to a gene. The CDR3 length is 16 residues. CDR3 protein: CASSNDRAGGLYEQFF. In DNA, the CDR3 is TGTGCCAGTAGTAACGACAGAGCGGGGGGGCTGTATGAGCAGTTCTTC.

This clone is a singleton in its sample. V is TRBV5-1 and J is TRBJ2-1, with TRBD2 matching 8 bases. Germline V CDR1 and CDR2: SGHRS, YFSETQ. J lost 2 bases, V lost 0 bases, and 7 bases had no gene match. The CDR3 consists of 17 residues. The CDR3 here is CASSLVPVRGAYNEQFF. Written as DNA, the CDR3 is TGCGCCAGCAGCTTGGTTCCGGTGCGGGGGGCCTACAATGAGCAGTTCTTC.

The chain uses TRBV2 and TRBJ1-2; D unresolved. The V end lost 0 bases, the J end lost 9 bases, and 17 bases lay between the germline ends. Germline loops: CDR1 SNHLY, CDR2 FYNNEI. This CDR3 is built from 15 residues. In DNA form, the CDR3 reads TGTGCCAGCAGTGAAGCGAGTAGAACACTAGCCAGCTACACCTTC. It is translated as CASSEASRTLASYTF. The full variable domain, with the rest looked up from reference TRBV2 and TRBJ1-2, is EPEVTQTPSHQVTQMGQEVILRCVPISNHLYFYWYRQILGQKVEFLVSFYNNEISEKSEIFDDQFSVERPDGSNFTLKIRSTKLEDSAMYFCASSEASRTLASYTFGSGTRLTVV.

The genes are TRBV7-9 and TRBJ2-5; TRBD1 might be the D (6 bases). CDR1 SEHNR and CDR2 FQNEAQ come from the germline V gene (reference sequence). V gave up 5 bases and J gave up 5 bases, with 12 bases separating them. There are 13 residues in the CDR3. CDR3 DNA: TGTGCCAGCAGCCCAGGGGTAACGGAGACCCAGTACTTC. Protein sequence: CASSPGVTETQYF. Combining the CDR3 with reference TRBV7-9 and TRBJ2-5 gives the whole variable domain DTGVSQNPRHKITKRGQNVTFRCDPISEHNRLYWYRQTLGQGPEFLTYFQNEAQLEKSRLLSDRFSAERPKGSFSTLEIQRTEQGDSAMYLCASSPGVTETQYFGPGTRLLVL.

The chain links TRBV28 to TRBJ2-7; no definite D call. Trimming removed 4 bases from V and 2 bases from J, with 12 bases in between. CDR1 and CDR2 (germline): MDHEN, SYDVKM. The CDR3 is 14 residues long. The CDR3 DNA sequence: TGTGCCAGCAGTTCCCTCGCCCTGGCCTACGAGCAGTACTTC. As protein: CASSSLALAYEQYF.

The genes are TRBV6-1 and TRBJ2-7; no definite D call. The CDR3 runs 16 residues. Per germline, CDR1 MNHNS and CDR2 SASEGT. V was shortened by 0 bases and J by 1 base, with 13 bases between the two germline ends. For the CDR3, the DNA is TGTGCCAGCAGTGAAGCGCTTAGCTATCAGTCCTACGAGCAGTACGTC. The encoded protein is CASSEALSYQSYEQYV.

The chain carries TRBV3-1 (or the pseudogene TRBV3-2) and TRBJ2-2; 9 bases align to TRBD1. Trimming at V came to 8 bases and at J to 2 bases, leaving 9 bases not matched to a gene. This CDR3 is built from 16 residues. Per germline, CDR1 LGHDT and CDR2 YNNKEL (reference sequence). The CDR3 DNA reads TGTGCCAGCCTTGGAGGGACAGGGTTTAACACCGGGGAGCTGTTTTTT. Protein: CASLGGTGFNTGELFF.

The chain employs TRBV5-4 and TRBJ2-3; 7 bases map to TRBD1. Per the germline V gene, CDR1 is SGHNT and CDR2 is YYREEE (reference sequence). CDR3 length: 16 residues. V dropped 2 bases and J dropped 1; count of bases not matched to a gene: 7. CDR3 sequence: CASSLGQVGGTDTQYF. CDR3 DNA: TGTGCCAGCAGCTTAGGACAGGTCGGAGGCACAGATACGCAGTATTTT.

The rearrangement uses TRBV3-1 (or the pseudogene TRBV3-2) and TRBJ2-3; no reliable D call. Trimming removed 0 bases at V and 4 bases at J, with 5 bases between. Germline CDR1 reads LGHDT; CDR2 reads YNNKEL (reference sequence). The CDR3 contains 13 residues. Written as DNA, the CDR3 is TGTGCCAGCAGCCAAGATCACCCAGATACGCAGTATTTT. As protein: CASSQDHPDTQYF.

This sequence joins TRBV10-3 and TRBJ2-5; possibly TRBD1 for D (5 bases). CDR1 and CDR2 from the germline V gene are ENHRY and SYGVKD. CDR3 length equals 14 residues. V lost 0 bases and J lost 3, with 8 bases in between. The chain's CDR3 is CAISESPGKETQYF. The CDR3 DNA reads as TGTGCCATCAGTGAGTCGCCAGGGAAAGAGACCCAGTACTTC.

The chain links TRBV19 to TRBJ1-6, with D tentatively TRBD1 (5 bases). In germline, CDR1 is LNHDA, CDR2 SQIVND (reference sequence). V shed 3 bases and J shed 9 bases, with 21 bases lying between them. This CDR3 is 17 amino acids long. The CDR3 region is CASSIYAPRGGLSPLHF. DNA of the CDR3: TGTGCCAGTAGTATCTACGCCCCACGGGGGGGACTTTCACCCCTCCACTTT.

The J gene is TRBJ1-5, the V gene TRBV15; D not certain. The CDR3 sequence is 12 residues long. V lost 1 base and J lost 6, with 4 bases in between. Germline lookup yields CDR1 LNHNV and CDR2 YYDKDF (reference sequence). CDR3 in DNA: TGTGCCACCAGCAGAGGATTTCAGCCCCAGCATTTT. Its translation is CATSRGFQPQHF.

The chain has TRBV6-5 and TRBJ1-2; 7 bases are a match to TRBD1. V was pared by 2 bases and J by 8 bases, with 5 bases of the junction left unmatched. Per germline, CDR1 MNHEY and CDR2 SVGAGI. CDR3 size: 13 residues. The CDR3 bases are TGTGCCAGCAGTTACGACAGGGTTGTCGGCTACACCTTC. Translated, it gives CASSYDRVVGYTF.

DNA of the CDR3: TGTGCCAGTCTCTACAGGGGAGCTGAAGCTTTCTTT. This gives the protein CASLYRGAEAFF. V and J are TRBV19 and TRBJ1-1; TRBD1 matches at 7 bases. Germline CDR1 and CDR2: LNHDA and SQIVND (reference sequence). V was clipped by 8 bases and J by 6 bases; unmatched bases: 6. The CDR3 sequence is 12 residues long. Full variable domain (missing parts from reference TRBV19 and TRBJ1-1): DGGITQSPKYLFRKEGQNVTLSCEQNLNHDAMYWYRQDPGQGLRLIYYSQIVNDFQKGDIAEGYSVSREKKESFPLTVTSAQKNPTAFYLCASLYRGAEAFFGQGTRLTVV.

The chain uses TRBV6-4 and TRBJ1-5; TRBD1 is a possible D gene (5 bases). Trimming took off 5 bases at V and 4 bases at J, with 9 bases between the two ends. CDR1 is MRHNA and CDR2 is SNTAGT in the germline V gene. The CDR3 runs to 13 residues. The CDR3 coding sequence is TGTGCCAGCAGTAGCGACAGTAATCAGCCCCAGCATTTT. It yields the protein CASSSDSNQPQHF.

The chain joins TRBV6-2 or TRBV6-3 to TRBJ2-7, with 7 positions matching TRBD1. The V segment lost 7 bases and the J segment 1 base; nucleotides outside the gene matches: 7. The CDR3 extends over 14 amino acids. From germline, CDR1 is MNHEY and CDR2 SVGEGT. CDR3 protein: CASTPGTASYEQYF. The CDR3 coding sequence is TGTGCCAGCACCCCGGGGACAGCTTCCTACGAGCAGTACTTC.

This clone was seen many times. The chain uses TRBV1 and TRBJ2-3; the table's D call of TRBD1 was not tested on the DNA. TRBV1 corresponds to a pseudogene. The CDR3 covers 17 residues. The CDR3, as DNA: TGCACCAGCAGCCAATATACGAGGGACAGGGGTAATGATACGCAGTATTTT. Translated, it gives CTSSQYTRDRGNDTQYF.

As concerns this clone: The DNA is left out, because the CDR3 cannot be placed on it with certainty; the CDR3 is given as TCRdb lists it. The V and J genes are TRBV19 and TRBJ1-1; the table calls TRBD1, which could not be checked here. With termini counted, the CDR3 has 12 amino acids. Per germline, CDR1 LNHDA and CDR2 SQIVND (reference sequence). The CDR3 is CASSIVGTGTFF.

The chain links TRBV3-1 (or the pseudogene TRBV3-2) to TRBJ2-5; D uncertain. The CDR3 totals 16 residues. Deletions cut 0 bases from V and 1 base from J, with 12 bases between. Germline CDR1 and CDR2: LGHDT and YNNKEL (reference sequence). CDR3 sequence: CASSQEVSLAQETQYF. CDR3 bases: TGTGCCAGCAGCCAAGAGGTTAGTCTGGCCCAAGAGACCCAGTACTTC.

The chain links TRBV5-1 to TRBJ2-3; D perhaps matches TRBD1 (5 bases). Deletions cut 2 bases from V and 0 bases from J, with 7 bases between. The CDR3 is 14 amino acids. The germline CDR1 and CDR2 sequences are SGHRS and YFSETQ. The CDR3 DNA is TGCGCCAGCAGCTTAGGGGCAAGCACAGATACGCAGTATTTT. It specifies CASSLGASTDTQYF.

The rearrangement joins TRBV15 to TRBJ2-7, with 9 bases fitting TRBD2. There are 15 residues in the CDR3. From germline, CDR1 is LNHNV and CDR2 YYDKDF (reference sequence). Trimming took 1 base from V and 8 from J; bases not matched to a gene: 9. The CDR3 reads CATSRASGAGGKQYF. Here the CDR3 DNA reads TGTGCCACCAGCAGAGCTAGCGGGGCTGGGGGCAAGCAGTACTTC.

V and J are TRBV6-5 and TRBJ1-5; D perhaps matches TRBD1 (6 bases). The V gene's germline CDR1 is MNHEY and CDR2 SVGAGI. Trimming took off 5 bases at V and 3 bases at J, with 11 bases between the two ends. This CDR3 region has 14 residues. DNA for the CDR3: TGTGCCAGCAGTCTTACAGGGAACAATCAGCCCCAGCATTTT. Its protein is CASSLTGNNQPQHF.

This sequence joins TRBV7-3 and TRBJ2-1; 9 bases are a match to TRBD1. The CDR3 contains 15 residues. Trimming cost V 5 bases and J 10 bases; bases outside gene matches: 12. Looked up from germline, CDR1 is SGHTA and CDR2 is FQGTGA. The CDR3 spells CASSQVADRGSEQFF. In nucleotides, the CDR3 is TGTGCCAGCAGCCAAGTGGCGGACAGGGGATCCGAGCAGTTCTTC.

This sequence joins TRBV9 and TRBJ2-7, with D hard to call. With 0 bases removed from V and 3 bases from J, the gap between germline ends came to 13 bases. The CDR3 contains 15 residues. Germline V lookup: CDR1 SGDLS, CDR2 YYNGEE. CDR3 sequence: CASSVAPGSVYEQYF. CDR3 in DNA: TGTGCCAGCAGCGTAGCCCCGGGTTCCGTCTACGAGCAGTACTTC. The variable domain in full, with the rest retrieved from reference TRBV9 and TRBJ2-7, is DSGVTQTPKHLITATGQRVTLRCSPRSGDLSVYWYQQSLDQGLQFLIQYYNGEERAKGNILERFSAQQFPDLHSELNLSSLELGDSALYFCASSVAPGSVYEQYFGPGTRLTVT.